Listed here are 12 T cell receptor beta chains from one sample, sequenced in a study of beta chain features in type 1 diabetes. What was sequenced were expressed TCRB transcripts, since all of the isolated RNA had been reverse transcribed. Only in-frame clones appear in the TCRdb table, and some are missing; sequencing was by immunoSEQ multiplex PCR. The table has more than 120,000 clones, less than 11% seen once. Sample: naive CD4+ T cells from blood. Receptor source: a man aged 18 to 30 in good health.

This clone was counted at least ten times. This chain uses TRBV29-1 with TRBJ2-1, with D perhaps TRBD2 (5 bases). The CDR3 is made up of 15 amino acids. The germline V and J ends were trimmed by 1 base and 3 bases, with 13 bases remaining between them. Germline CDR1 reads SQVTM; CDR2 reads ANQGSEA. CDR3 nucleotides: TGCAGCGTTGAAGGCACCGGGATCAACTACAATGAGCAGTTCTTC. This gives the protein CSVEGTGINYNEQFF.

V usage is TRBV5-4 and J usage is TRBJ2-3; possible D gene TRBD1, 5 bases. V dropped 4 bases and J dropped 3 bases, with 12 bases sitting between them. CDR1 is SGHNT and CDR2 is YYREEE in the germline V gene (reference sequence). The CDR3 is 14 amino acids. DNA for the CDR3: TGTGCCAGCAGCCAAGGGGTCGAGACAGATACGCAGTATTTT. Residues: CASSQGVETDTQYF.

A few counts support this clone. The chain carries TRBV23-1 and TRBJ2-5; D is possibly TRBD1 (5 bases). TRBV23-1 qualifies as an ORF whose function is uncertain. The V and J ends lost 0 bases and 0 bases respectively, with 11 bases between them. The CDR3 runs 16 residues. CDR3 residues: CASSQSKDTYQETQYF. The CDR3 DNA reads TGCGCCAGCAGTCAATCGAAGGACACCTACCAAGAGACCCAGTACTTC.

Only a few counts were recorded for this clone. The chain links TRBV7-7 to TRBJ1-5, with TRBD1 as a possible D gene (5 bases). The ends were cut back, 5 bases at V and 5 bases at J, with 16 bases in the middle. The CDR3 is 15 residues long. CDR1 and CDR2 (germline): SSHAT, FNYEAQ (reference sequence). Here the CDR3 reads CASSLTRGGDQPQHF. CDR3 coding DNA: TGTGCCAGCAGCCTAACACGGGGAGGGGATCAGCCCCAGCATTTT.

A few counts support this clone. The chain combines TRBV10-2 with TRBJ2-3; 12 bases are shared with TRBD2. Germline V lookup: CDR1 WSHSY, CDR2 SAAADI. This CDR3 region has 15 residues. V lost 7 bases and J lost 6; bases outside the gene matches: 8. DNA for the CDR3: TGCGCCAGCACTAGCGGGGGGGCCGATACTGATACGCAGTATTTT. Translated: CASTSGGADTDTQYF.

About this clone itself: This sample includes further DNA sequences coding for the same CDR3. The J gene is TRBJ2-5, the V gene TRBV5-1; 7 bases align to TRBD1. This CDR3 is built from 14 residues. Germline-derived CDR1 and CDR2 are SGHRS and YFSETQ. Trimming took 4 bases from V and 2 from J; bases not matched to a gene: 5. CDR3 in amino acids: CASSLGTVQETQYF. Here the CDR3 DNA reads TGCGCCAGCAGCCTAGGGACAGTACAAGAGACCCAGTACTTC.

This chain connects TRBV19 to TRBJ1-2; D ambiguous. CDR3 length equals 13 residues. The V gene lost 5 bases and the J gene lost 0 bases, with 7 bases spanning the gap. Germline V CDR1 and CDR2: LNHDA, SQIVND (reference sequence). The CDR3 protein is CASSLGTNYGYTF. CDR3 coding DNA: TGTGCCAGTAGTCTCGGGACTAACTATGGCTACACCTTC.

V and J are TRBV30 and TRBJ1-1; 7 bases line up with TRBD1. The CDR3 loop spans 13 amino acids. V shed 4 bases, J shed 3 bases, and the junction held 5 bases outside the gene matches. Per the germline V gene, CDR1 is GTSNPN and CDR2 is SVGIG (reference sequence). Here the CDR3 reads CAWTRTGYTEAFF. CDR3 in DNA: TGTGCCTGGACTCGGACAGGCTACACTGAAGCTTTCTTT.

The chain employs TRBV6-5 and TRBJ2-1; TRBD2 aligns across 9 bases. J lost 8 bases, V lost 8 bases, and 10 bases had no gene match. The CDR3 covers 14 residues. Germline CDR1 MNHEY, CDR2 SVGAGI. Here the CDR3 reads CASLIAGAGHEQFF. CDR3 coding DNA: TGTGCCAGCCTAATAGCGGGGGCCGGCCATGAGCAGTTCTTC.

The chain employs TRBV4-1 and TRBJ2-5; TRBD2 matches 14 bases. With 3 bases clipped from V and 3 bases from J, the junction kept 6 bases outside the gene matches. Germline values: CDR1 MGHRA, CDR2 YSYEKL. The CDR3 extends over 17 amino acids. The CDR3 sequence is CASSHEQGLAGEETQYF. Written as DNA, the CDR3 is TGCGCCAGCAGCCATGAACAGGGACTAGCGGGGGAAGAGACCCAGTACTTC.

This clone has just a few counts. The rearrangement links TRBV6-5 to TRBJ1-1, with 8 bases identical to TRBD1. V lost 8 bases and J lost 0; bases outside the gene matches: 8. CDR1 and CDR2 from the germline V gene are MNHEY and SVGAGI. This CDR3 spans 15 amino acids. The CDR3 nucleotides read TGTGCCAGCTTCGCAGGGGGCCGCATGAACACTGAAGCTTTCTTT. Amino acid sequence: CASFAGGRMNTEAFF.

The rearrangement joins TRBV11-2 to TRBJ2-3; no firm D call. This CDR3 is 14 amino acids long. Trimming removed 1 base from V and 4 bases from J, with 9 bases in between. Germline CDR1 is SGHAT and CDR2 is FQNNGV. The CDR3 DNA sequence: TGTGCCAGCAGCTTAGGGTCGCGGTCAGATACGCAGTATTTT. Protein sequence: CASSLGSRSDTQYF.